The 13 T cell receptor beta chains below come from one sample, sequenced in a study of human T cells and chemical hapten exposure. Regarding time point: patch test 1, 2 weeks after DPC sensitization. Treatment denoted: therapeutic diphenylcyclopropenone sensitization with weekly scalp DPC. TCRdb reanalysed the RACE reads using MiXCR and keeps one entry per CDR3 protein. The top ten clones hold roughly 6.7% of a sample with some 200,000 distinct CDR3 sequences, around 20% of them seen once. This specimen consisted of whole blood, obtained in connection with sensitization to the hapten diphenylcyclopropenone (DPC). These receptors all come from a woman aged 45-59 years with alopecia areata. Some clones in this sample may be carry-over from other donors' samples.

The chain is built from TRBV2 and TRBJ2-2; D not certain. CDR1 and CDR2 from the germline V gene are SNHLY and FYNNEI. CDR3 length equals 15 residues. Trimming left V 7 bases short and J 0 bases short, with 12 bases between. This CDR3 is CASNKASANTGELFF. In DNA, the CDR3 is TGTGCCAGCAACAAAGCTTCGGCGAACACCGGGGAGCTGTTTTTT. Full variable domain (remainder filled in from reference TRBV2 and TRBJ2-2): EPEVTQTPSHQVTQMGQEVILRCVPISNHLYFYWYRQILGQKVEFLVSFYNNEISEKSEIFDDQFSVERPDGSNFTLKIRSTKLEDSAMYFCASNKASANTGELFFGEGSRLTVL.

The chain has TRBV20-1 and TRBJ2-5, with 7 bases lining up with TRBD1. Germline V gene lookup returns CDR1 DFQATT and CDR2 SNEGSKA (reference sequence). J gave up 2 bases and V 5 bases, and 2 bases lay outside the gene matches. The CDR3 loop spans 12 amino acids. CDR3 sequence: CSAAQGQETQYF. As DNA, the CDR3 is TGCAGTGCTGCACAGGGGCAAGAGACCCAGTACTTC.

This clonotype has a single count. The V call is TRBV20-1, the J call TRBJ1-1; the D gene is possibly TRBD1 (5 bases). Germline assignment: CDR1 DFQATT and CDR2 SNEGSKA (reference sequence). The ends were cut back, 5 bases at V and 0 bases at J, with 13 bases in the middle. The CDR3 consists of 14 residues. CDR3: CSAVGGDLNTEAFF. The CDR3 DNA is TGCAGTGCTGTGGGGGGGGACTTGAACACTGAAGCTTTCTTT.

This clonotype was seen a handful of times. The gene calls are TRBV6-2 or TRBV6-3 and TRBJ1-5; tentative D call: TRBD1 (5 bases). Looked up from germline, CDR1 is MNHEY and CDR2 is SVGEGT. The CDR3 spans 14 residues. V lost 2 bases and J 4 bases, leaving 9 bases between the germline ends. The CDR3 reads CASSYLDKNQPQHF. CDR3 nucleotides: TGTGCCAGCAGTTACCTGGACAAAAATCAGCCCCAGCATTTT.

The chain uses TRBV4-1 and TRBJ2-1; a possible D gene is TRBD2 (5 bases). The V gene lost 0 bases and the J gene lost 7 bases, with 34 bases spanning the gap. Germline CDR1 is MGHRA and CDR2 is YSYEKL. The CDR3 has 22 residues. Here the CDR3 DNA reads TGCGCCAGCAGCCAAGAACCCCCATGGGGAGCGACCCTTAGTGTTGTTTCGAATGAGCAGTTCTTC. Encoded protein: CASSQEPPWGATLSVVSNEQFF.

The chain uses TRBV6-6 and TRBJ1-2, with D perhaps TRBD1 (5 bases). This CDR3 has 14 residues. Germline V gene sequence: CDR1 MNHNY, CDR2 SVGAGI (reference sequence). V gave up 7 bases and J gave up 12 bases, with 24 bases separating them. CDR3 residues: CASTNPYPGPGHTF. CDR3 DNA sequence: TGTGCCAGCACTAACCCCTATCCGGGACCTGGACACACCTTC.

This clonotype was detected a few times. V usage is TRBV3-1 and J usage is TRBJ2-2; 13 bases are a match to TRBD2. V lost 2 bases and J lost 7; bases outside the gene matches: 4. The germline V gene has CDR1 LGHDT and CDR2 YNNKEL (reference sequence). There are 16 residues in the CDR3. CDR3 in amino acids: CASSQIGLAGDGELFF. The CDR3, as DNA: TGTGCCAGCAGCCAAATTGGACTAGCGGGAGACGGGGAGCTGTTTTTT.

This rearrangement joins TRBV14 to TRBJ2-2; D unclear. The CDR3 is 15 amino acids. Trimming stripped 2 bases from V and 4 bases from J, with 11 bases between. Germline V lookup: CDR1 SGHDN, CDR2 FVKESK. CDR3 coding DNA: TGTGCCAGCAGCCAAATTTCAGGAGTCACCGGGGAGCTGTTTTTT. Its protein is CASSQISGVTGELFF.

The chain combines TRBV5-1 with TRBJ2-1; 8 bases align to TRBD2. Germline assignment: CDR1 SGHRS and CDR2 YFSETQ. V lost 1 base to trimming and J lost 4 bases; unmatched junction nucleotides: 4. This CDR3 is built from 15 residues. The CDR3 DNA reads as TGCGCCAGCAGCTTGTCCTCTAGCGGGTACAATGAGCAGTTCTTC. Translated: CASSLSSSGYNEQFF.

There are many counts of this clonotype. The chain couples TRBV7-3 to TRBJ2-2, with 9 nucleotides matching TRBD1. V lost 6 bases, J lost 1 base, and 6 bases stayed unmatched. The CDR3 runs to 16 residues. CDR1 and CDR2 (germline): SGHTA, FQGTGA. The CDR3 spells CASRTTGGWNTGELFF. The CDR3, as DNA: TGTGCCAGCAGGACTACAGGGGGCTGGAACACCGGGGAGCTGTTTTTT.

This clonotype was recorded a few times. The chain has TRBV20-1 and TRBJ1-3; no clear D. V lost 0 bases to trimming and J lost 7 bases, with 1 base between them. The germline CDR1 and CDR2 sequences are DFQATT and SNEGSKA (reference sequence). The CDR3 is 10 amino acids. The CDR3 protein is CSARDNTIYF. The CDR3 bases are TGCAGTGCTAGAGATAACACCATATATTTT.

This clonotype occurred a few times. The chain has TRBV12-5 and TRBJ1-1; no clear D gene. This CDR3 contains 12 residues. V was shortened by 0 bases and J by 4 bases, with 3 bases between the two germline ends. CDR1 LGHNT and CDR2 FRNRAP come from the germline V gene. CDR3 protein: CASGLVPTEAFF. The CDR3 DNA reads as TGTGCTAGTGGTTTGGTACCCACTGAAGCTTTCTTT.

This clonotype turned up a few times. The chain recombines TRBV7-9 with TRBJ2-2; the match to TRBD1 covers 7 bases. The germline gives CDR1 SEHNR, CDR2 FQNEAQ (reference sequence). The CDR3 has 15 residues. Germline trimming cut 10 bases from V and 0 bases from J; bases unmatched to any gene: 8. The CDR3 spells CATLRGPSNTGELFF. The CDR3 DNA follows: TGTGCCACTTTGAGGGGGCCCTCGAACACCGGGGAGCTGTTTTTT.